Described below is a single T cell receptor beta chain sequence and its context. As yet, its antigen is unknown. As the library was built, unique molecular identifiers were attached to individual cDNA molecules. TCRdb re-called the RACE reads with MiXCR, one entry per CDR3 protein. The sample includes 300,000 to 400,000 distinct CDR3 sequences, about 5.1% of them seen just once. Time point given: pre-sensitization, week 0. Described treatment: therapeutic diphenylcyclopropenone sensitization with weekly scalp DPC. Unfractionated whole blood yielded total RNA. The record originates from a study of human T cells and chemical hapten exposure. Study-wide background: Researchers reported sensitizing an approximately 2 cm by approximately 2 cm upper inner arm skin site with 2% DPC. Whole-study results and caveats: The formation of large CDR3 similarity clusters by expanded TCRs significantly exceeded that of controls.

This receptor was identified in a woman aged 45-65 years with alopecia areata. Some clones in this sample may be carry-over from other donors' samples. The specimen comprised whole blood, sampled in connection with sensitization to the hapten diphenylcyclopropenone (DPC).

The CDR3 DNA reads as TGCAGTGCTAGTAACGGGGGCCGTGACACTGAAGCTTTCTTT. This translates into CSASNGGRDTEAFF. This chain joins TRBV20-1 and TRBJ1-1; a weak D match, TRBD1 (6 bases). V lost 3 bases and J 3 bases, leaving 14 bases between the germline ends. The CDR3 has 14 residues. Per germline, CDR1 DFQATT and CDR2 SNEGSKA (reference sequence).